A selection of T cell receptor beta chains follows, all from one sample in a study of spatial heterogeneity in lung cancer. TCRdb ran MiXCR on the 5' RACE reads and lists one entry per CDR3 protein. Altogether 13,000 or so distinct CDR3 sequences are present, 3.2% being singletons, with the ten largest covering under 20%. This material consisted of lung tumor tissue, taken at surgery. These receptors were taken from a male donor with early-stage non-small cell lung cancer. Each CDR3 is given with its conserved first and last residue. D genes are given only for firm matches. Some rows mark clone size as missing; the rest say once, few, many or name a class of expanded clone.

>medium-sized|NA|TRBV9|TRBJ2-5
TGTGCCAGCAGCGTAGGTCTTGCTAGCGAGGGGACCCAGTACTTC
CASSVGLASEGTQYF
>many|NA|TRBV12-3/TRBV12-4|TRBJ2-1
TGTGCCAGCAGGACCCGGTGGGTCAATGAGCAGTTCTTC
CASRTRWVNEQFF
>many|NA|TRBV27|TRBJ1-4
TGTGCCAGCAGTTTGGGGGCAACTAATGAAAAACTGTTTTTT
CASSLGATNEKLFF
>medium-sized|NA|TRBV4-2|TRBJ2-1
TGTGCCAGCAGCCAAAGTATGGGGGGCCCCACCTACAATGAGCAGTTCTTC
CASSQSMGGPTYNEQFF
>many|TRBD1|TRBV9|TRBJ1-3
TGTGCCAGCAGCGTAGCTACCGGGGACAGAGAAAACACCATATATTTT
CASSVATGDRENTIYF
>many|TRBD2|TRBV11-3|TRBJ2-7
TGTGCCAGCAGCCCCGGACTAGCGGGGGCCCACGAGCAGTACTTC
CASSPGLAGAHEQYF
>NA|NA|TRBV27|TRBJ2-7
TGTGCCAGCAGTCTTCAGGGACCGCCCTACGAGCAGTACTTC
CASSLQGPPYEQYF
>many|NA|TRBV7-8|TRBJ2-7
TGTGCCAGCAGCTTAGGTGTCACCTACGAGCAGTACTTC
CASSLGVTYEQYF
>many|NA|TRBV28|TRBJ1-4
TGTGCCAGCAGACCCGGGACTGACGTGGAAAAACTGTTTTTT
CASRPGTDVEKLFF
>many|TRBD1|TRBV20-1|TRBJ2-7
TGCAGTGCTCGGTTCTCAGGGGGAAATGAGCAGTACTTC
CSARFSGGNEQYF
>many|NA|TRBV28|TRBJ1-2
TGTGCCAGCAGTTTATGGGGCTCGCAGGGGTTTATCTATGGCTACACCTTC
CASSLWGSQGFIYGYTF
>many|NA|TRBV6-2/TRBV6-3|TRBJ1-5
TGTGCCAGCAGTAAAACTGGACAGTATAGCAATCAGCCCCAGCATTTT
CASSKTGQYSNQPQHF
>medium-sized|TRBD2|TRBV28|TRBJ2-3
TGTGCCACCCTGAGCGGGGCCCACACAGATACGCAGTATTTT
CATLSGAHTDTQYF
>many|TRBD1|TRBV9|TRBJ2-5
TGTGCCAGCAGCGTAGCACAGGGGGCTGTAGAGACCCAGTACTTC
CASSVAQGAVETQYF